Listed below are T cell receptor beta chains from one sample, sequenced in a study of blood T cell repertoires in COVID-19. Generated by immunoSEQ multiplex PCR, the TCRdb table keeps only in-frame clones and is missing some. The table shows 150,000 to 200,000 clones, with around 84% occurring only once. The specimen was peripheral blood. All receptors come from a woman at least 80 years old with acute or convalescent COVID-19. Both conserved end residues are part of each CDR3. Each record gives: CDR3 protein, CDR3 DNA, CDR3 length, V gene, J gene, D gene, clone size. A D gene is named only where the DNA matches it firmly. Only some rows state a clone size, as once, few, many or a class for expanded clones.

cdr3_aa: CASSESRRGGGNEQFF
cdr3_nt: TGCGCCAGCAGTGAGTCGCGTCGGGGAGGTGGCAATGAGCAGTTCTTC
cdr3_length: 16
v_call: TRBV10-1
j_call: TRBJ2-1
d_call: .
clone_size: .

cdr3_aa: CASSLRLAGDQAYEQYF
cdr3_nt: TGTGCCAGCAGCTTAAGACTAGCGGGGGACCAGGCCTACGAGCAGTACTTC
cdr3_length: 17
v_call: TRBV13
j_call: TRBJ2-7
d_call: TRBD2
clone_size: .

cdr3_aa: CASSVDGGNQPQHF
cdr3_nt: TGTGCCAGCAGCGTAGATGGGGGGAATCAGCCCCAGCATTTT
cdr3_length: 14
v_call: TRBV9
j_call: TRBJ1-5
d_call: .
clone_size: .

cdr3_aa: CASSSFRDRALYEQYF
cdr3_nt: TGTGCCAGCAGTTCATTCCGGGACAGGGCGCTTTACGAGCAGTACTTC
cdr3_length: 16
v_call: TRBV6-2/TRBV6-3
j_call: TRBJ2-7
d_call: TRBD1
clone_size: .

cdr3_aa: CASSQGQTTGGSPLHF
cdr3_nt: TGTGCCAGCAGTCAGGGACAGACTACCGGCGGTTCACCCCTCCACTTT
cdr3_length: 16
v_call: TRBV2
j_call: TRBJ1-6
d_call: TRBD1
clone_size: few

cdr3_aa: CASSSSQGAHSPLHF
cdr3_nt: TGCGCCAGCAGCTCGTCACAGGGGGCCCATTCACCCCTCCACTTT
cdr3_length: 15
v_call: TRBV5-1
j_call: TRBJ1-6
d_call: TRBD1
clone_size: .

cdr3_aa: CASSSRTLRGTGELFF
cdr3_nt: TGCGCCAGCAGCTCCCGGACCCTTCGAGGGACCGGGGAGCTGTTTTTT
cdr3_length: 16
v_call: TRBV5-1
j_call: TRBJ2-2
d_call: .
clone_size: .

cdr3_aa: CASSPTVDSKYEQYF
cdr3_nt: TGTGCCAGCAGCCCTACCGTCGACAGCAAATACGAGCAGTACTTC
cdr3_length: 15
v_call: TRBV7-6
j_call: TRBJ2-7
d_call: .
clone_size: many

cdr3_aa: CASSQDRGARGIAKNIQYF
cdr3_nt: TGCGCCAGCAGCCAAGATAGAGGTGCGCGCGGGATAGCCAAAAACATTCAGTACTTC
cdr3_length: 19
v_call: TRBV4-1
j_call: TRBJ2-4
d_call: .
clone_size: .

cdr3_aa: CSASGSRPTGELFF
cdr3_nt: TGCAGTGCTAGTGGTAGCCGACCCACCGGGGAGCTGTTTTTT
cdr3_length: 14
v_call: TRBV20-1
j_call: TRBJ2-2
d_call: .
clone_size: .

cdr3_aa: CASSPQTAEGEAFF
cdr3_nt: TGTGCCAGCAGCCCCCAAACAGCGGAGGGGGAAGCTTTCTTT
cdr3_length: 14
v_call: TRBV9
j_call: TRBJ1-1
d_call: .
clone_size: .

cdr3_aa: CASSFTQGLYEQYF
cdr3_nt: TGCGCCAGCAGCTTCACCCAGGGTCTGTACGAGCAGTACTTC
cdr3_length: 14
v_call: TRBV5-1
j_call: TRBJ2-7
d_call: .
clone_size: .

cdr3_aa: CASSHDRGRRGYF
cdr3_nt: TGTGCCAGCAGCCACGACAGGGGCCGAAGGGGGTACTTC
cdr3_length: 13
v_call: TRBV28
j_call: TRBJ2-4
d_call: TRBD1
clone_size: .

cdr3_aa: CASSTGTGGRTEAFF
cdr3_nt: TGCGCCAGCAGCACCGGGACAGGGGGTCGGACTGAAGCTTTCTTT
cdr3_length: 15
v_call: TRBV5-1
j_call: TRBJ1-1
d_call: TRBD1
clone_size: .

cdr3_aa: CASTGDGNQPQHF
cdr3_nt: TGTGCCAGCACAGGGGACGGCAATCAGCCCCAGCATTTT
cdr3_length: 13
v_call: TRBV6-5
j_call: TRBJ1-5
d_call: .
clone_size: .

cdr3_aa: CASNQYGSGDNEQFF
cdr3_nt: TGTGCCAGCAACCAGTACGGGAGTGGAGACAATGAGCAGTTCTTC
cdr3_length: 15
v_call: TRBV5-5
j_call: TRBJ2-1
d_call: .
clone_size: few

cdr3_aa: CASSMGQGDYNEQFF
cdr3_nt: TGCGCCAGCAGCATGGGACAGGGGGACTACAATGAGCAGTTCTTC
cdr3_length: 15
v_call: TRBV5-1
j_call: TRBJ2-1
d_call: TRBD1
clone_size: .

cdr3_aa: CASSPSPLGDIYGYTF
cdr3_nt: TGTGCCAGCAGCCCCAGTCCTCTGGGAGATATCTATGGCTACACCTTC
cdr3_length: 16
v_call: TRBV6-4
j_call: TRBJ1-2
d_call: .
clone_size: .

cdr3_aa: CASSQETSGRETQYF
cdr3_nt: TGTGCCAGCAGCCAAGAAACTAGCGGACGAGAGACCCAGTACTTC
cdr3_length: 15
v_call: TRBV4-2
j_call: TRBJ2-5
d_call: TRBD2
clone_size: .

cdr3_aa: CASSIDRGHNQPQHF
cdr3_nt: TGTGCCAGTAGTATCGACAGGGGCCACAATCAGCCCCAGCATTTT
cdr3_length: 15
v_call: TRBV19
j_call: TRBJ1-5
d_call: TRBD1
clone_size: once

cdr3_aa: CASSYSGNNQPQHF
cdr3_nt: TGTGCCAGCAGTTACTCTGGCAATAATCAGCCCCAGCATTTT
cdr3_length: 14
v_call: TRBV6-5
j_call: TRBJ1-5
d_call: .
clone_size: .

cdr3_aa: CASRRDIRSYEQYF
cdr3_nt: TGTGCCAGCAGAAGGGACATCCGCTCCTACGAGCAGTACTTC
cdr3_length: 14
v_call: TRBV27
j_call: TRBJ2-7
d_call: .
clone_size: .

cdr3_aa: CASTRMGQTEAFF
cdr3_nt: TGCGCCAGCACCAGAATGGGACAGACTGAAGCTTTCTTT
cdr3_length: 13
v_call: TRBV5-1
j_call: TRBJ1-1
d_call: TRBD1
clone_size: .

cdr3_aa: CASSRRVDGGSEAFF
cdr3_nt: TGTGCCAGCTCACGAAGGGTCGACGGGGGATCTGAAGCTTTCTTT
cdr3_length: 15
v_call: TRBV18
j_call: TRBJ1-1
d_call: .
clone_size: few

cdr3_aa: CSVERVAGGSTDTQYF
cdr3_nt: TGCAGCGTCGAAAGGGTTGCGGGTGGAAGCACAGATACGCAGTATTTT
cdr3_length: 16
v_call: TRBV29-1
j_call: TRBJ2-3
d_call: .
clone_size: .

cdr3_aa: CASSNQRQGRNTEAFF
cdr3_nt: TGTGCCAGCAGCAATCAGAGACAGGGTAGGAACACTGAAGCTTTCTTT
cdr3_length: 16
v_call: TRBV21-1
j_call: TRBJ1-1
d_call: .
clone_size: .

cdr3_aa: CASKTRDLSIGELFF
cdr3_nt: TGTGCCAGCAAAACGCGGGACTTATCGATCGGGGAGCTGTTTTTT
cdr3_length: 15
v_call: TRBV6-5
j_call: TRBJ2-2
d_call: .
clone_size: .

cdr3_aa: CASSRGLERLFF
cdr3_nt: TGTGCCAGCAGTCGGGGACTAGAAAGACTGTTTTTT
cdr3_length: 12
v_call: TRBV12-3/TRBV12-4
j_call: TRBJ1-4
d_call: .
clone_size: .

cdr3_aa: CASSLGTGSDQPQHF
cdr3_nt: TGTGCCAGCAGCTTGGGGACAGGTTCAGATCAGCCCCAGCATTTT
cdr3_length: 15
v_call: TRBV5-4
j_call: TRBJ1-5
d_call: TRBD1
clone_size: once

cdr3_aa: CASSLAGGQDVETQYF
cdr3_nt: TGTGCCAGCAGCTTAGCAGGCGGACAGGACGTGGAGACCCAGTACTTC
cdr3_length: 16
v_call: TRBV7-9
j_call: TRBJ2-5
d_call: TRBD1
clone_size: once

cdr3_aa: CASNQAVETQYF
cdr3_nt: TGTGCCAGCAACCAGGCCGTGGAGACCCAGTACTTC
cdr3_length: 12
v_call: TRBV2
j_call: TRBJ2-5
d_call: .
clone_size: once

cdr3_aa: CSAGGQKGANYGYTF
cdr3_nt: TGCAGCGCCGGAGGACAGAAAGGGGCGAACTATGGCTACACCTTC
cdr3_length: 15
v_call: TRBV29-1
j_call: TRBJ1-2
d_call: .
clone_size: few

cdr3_aa: CASSKTPGLAGFGETQYF
cdr3_nt: TGTGCCAGTAGTAAAACCCCGGGACTAGCGGGGTTTGGAGAGACCCAGTACTTC
cdr3_length: 18
v_call: TRBV19
j_call: TRBJ2-5
d_call: TRBD2
clone_size: .

cdr3_aa: CASSYSPRYYNEQFF
cdr3_nt: TGTGCCAGCAGTTACTCGCCGCGGTACTACAATGAGCAGTTCTTC
cdr3_length: 15
v_call: TRBV6-5
j_call: TRBJ2-1
d_call: .
clone_size: .

cdr3_aa: CASSPRQGNYGYTF
cdr3_nt: TGTGCCAGCAGCCCAAGACAGGGGAACTATGGCTACACCTTC
cdr3_length: 14
v_call: TRBV3-1/TRBV3-2
j_call: TRBJ1-2
d_call: TRBD1
clone_size: .

cdr3_aa: CASSYSDSANSPLHF
cdr3_nt: TGTGCCAGCAGTTACTCGGACAGTGCTAATTCACCCCTCCACTTT
cdr3_length: 15
v_call: TRBV6-5
j_call: TRBJ1-6
d_call: .
clone_size: once

cdr3_aa: CASSEDGQGRKGYTF
cdr3_nt: TGTGCCAGCAGTGAAGACGGACAGGGTAGGAAGGGCTACACCTTC
cdr3_length: 15
v_call: TRBV6-1
j_call: TRBJ1-2
d_call: TRBD1
clone_size: .

cdr3_aa: CASSVGGRAGNEQFF
cdr3_nt: TGTGCCAGCAGTGTCGGCGGGAGGGCCGGCAATGAGCAGTTCTTC
cdr3_length: 15
v_call: TRBV2
j_call: TRBJ2-1
d_call: TRBD2
clone_size: .

cdr3_aa: CASSGDRLNTGELFF
cdr3_nt: TGTGCCAGCAGCGGAGACAGGCTGAACACCGGGGAGCTGTTTTTT
cdr3_length: 15
v_call: TRBV9
j_call: TRBJ2-2
d_call: .
clone_size: .

cdr3_aa: CASSLGQGTNSPLHF
cdr3_nt: TGCGCCAGCAGCTTGGGACAGGGGACCAATTCACCCCTCCACTTT
cdr3_length: 15
v_call: TRBV5-1
j_call: TRBJ1-6
d_call: TRBD1
clone_size: .

cdr3_aa: CASSVGLALPLYEQYF
cdr3_nt: TGTGCCAGCAGTGTGGGACTAGCGTTACCCCTATACGAGCAGTACTTC
cdr3_length: 16
v_call: TRBV6-1
j_call: TRBJ2-7
d_call: TRBD2
clone_size: .

cdr3_aa: CASSLLFDGYTF
cdr3_nt: TGTGCCAGCAGTCTTCTGTTCGATGGCTACACCTTC
cdr3_length: 12
v_call: TRBV7-9
j_call: TRBJ1-2
d_call: .
clone_size: once

cdr3_aa: CASSQRTDLRYEQYF
cdr3_nt: TGCGCCAGCAGCCAAAGGACAGACCTGCGGTACGAGCAGTACTTC
cdr3_length: 15
v_call: TRBV4-1
j_call: TRBJ2-7
d_call: .
clone_size: .

cdr3_aa: CAGGGDNEQFF
cdr3_nt: TGTGCCGGCGGCGGGGACAATGAGCAGTTCTTC
cdr3_length: 11
v_call: TRBV2
j_call: TRBJ2-1
d_call: .
clone_size: .

cdr3_aa: CASSYQGANQPQHF
cdr3_nt: TGTGCCAGCAGTTACCAGGGTGCGAATCAGCCCCAGCATTTT
cdr3_length: 14
v_call: TRBV6-5
j_call: TRBJ1-5
d_call: .
clone_size: .

cdr3_aa: CASGPGHEETQYF
cdr3_nt: TGCGCCAGCGGGCCAGGGCACGAAGAGACCCAGTACTTC
cdr3_length: 13
v_call: TRBV10-2
j_call: TRBJ2-5
d_call: .
clone_size: .

cdr3_aa: CASSQLDRNTEAFF
cdr3_nt: TGTGCCAGCTCACAATTGGACAGGAACACTGAAGCTTTCTTT
cdr3_length: 14
v_call: TRBV18
j_call: TRBJ1-1
d_call: .
clone_size: .

cdr3_aa: CAWNRARTSGGNYEQYF
cdr3_nt: TGTGCCTGGAATCGGGCACGGACTAGCGGGGGGAACTACGAGCAGTACTTC
cdr3_length: 17
v_call: TRBV30
j_call: TRBJ2-7
d_call: TRBD2
clone_size: once

cdr3_aa: CASSPGQGGLYNSPLHF
cdr3_nt: TGTGCCAGCAGCCCCGGACAGGGAGGCCTCTATAATTCACCCCTCCACTTT
cdr3_length: 17
v_call: TRBV5-5
j_call: TRBJ1-6
d_call: TRBD1
clone_size: .

cdr3_aa: CAISESRDRGGEQYF
cdr3_nt: TGTGCCATCAGTGAGTCGCGGGACAGGGGTGGCGAGCAGTACTTC
cdr3_length: 15
v_call: TRBV10-3
j_call: TRBJ2-7
d_call: TRBD1
clone_size: few

cdr3_aa: CASRDSYTDTQYF
cdr3_nt: TGTGCCAGCAGGGACTCGTACACAGATACGCAGTATTTT
cdr3_length: 13
v_call: TRBV4-2
j_call: TRBJ2-3
d_call: .
clone_size: .

cdr3_aa: CASSQATGELFF
cdr3_nt: TGTGCCAGCAGCCAAGCGACCGGGGAGCTGTTTTTT
cdr3_length: 12
v_call: TRBV3-1/TRBV3-2
j_call: TRBJ2-2
d_call: .
clone_size: .

cdr3_aa: CASRLVGQRTSTDTQYF
cdr3_nt: TGTGCAAGTCGCTTAGTTGGTCAGCGAACTAGCACAGATACGCAGTATTTT
cdr3_length: 17
v_call: TRBV12-2
j_call: TRBJ2-3
d_call: .
clone_size: .

cdr3_aa: CASSVGLAGERQFF
cdr3_nt: TGTGCCAGCAGTGTGGGACTAGCGGGAGAGAGGCAGTTCTTC
cdr3_length: 14
v_call: TRBV6-4
j_call: TRBJ2-1
d_call: TRBD2
clone_size: .

cdr3_aa: CASSQDGRAQETQYF
cdr3_nt: TGTGCCAGCAGCCAAGATGGCAGGGCCCAAGAGACCCAGTACTTC
cdr3_length: 15
v_call: TRBV14
j_call: TRBJ2-5
d_call: .
clone_size: .

cdr3_aa: CASSDQGAADTQYF
cdr3_nt: TGTGCCAGCAGTGATCAGGGGGCGGCAGATACGCAGTATTTT
cdr3_length: 14
v_call: TRBV6-4
j_call: TRBJ2-3
d_call: TRBD1
clone_size: .

cdr3_aa: CASSEGGTGAYEQYF
cdr3_nt: TGTGCCAGCAGTGAAGGGGGAACAGGGGCCTACGAGCAGTACTTC
cdr3_length: 15
v_call: TRBV2
j_call: TRBJ2-7
d_call: TRBD1
clone_size: few

cdr3_aa: CASSPRDFPSYEQYF
cdr3_nt: TGTGCCAGCAGCCCCAGGGACTTTCCCTCCTACGAGCAGTACTTC
cdr3_length: 15
v_call: TRBV9
j_call: TRBJ2-7
d_call: .
clone_size: .

cdr3_aa: CSVAQGAFGYTF
cdr3_nt: TGCAGCGTTGCACAGGGGGCCTTTGGCTACACCTTC
cdr3_length: 12
v_call: TRBV29-1
j_call: TRBJ1-2
d_call: TRBD1
clone_size: .